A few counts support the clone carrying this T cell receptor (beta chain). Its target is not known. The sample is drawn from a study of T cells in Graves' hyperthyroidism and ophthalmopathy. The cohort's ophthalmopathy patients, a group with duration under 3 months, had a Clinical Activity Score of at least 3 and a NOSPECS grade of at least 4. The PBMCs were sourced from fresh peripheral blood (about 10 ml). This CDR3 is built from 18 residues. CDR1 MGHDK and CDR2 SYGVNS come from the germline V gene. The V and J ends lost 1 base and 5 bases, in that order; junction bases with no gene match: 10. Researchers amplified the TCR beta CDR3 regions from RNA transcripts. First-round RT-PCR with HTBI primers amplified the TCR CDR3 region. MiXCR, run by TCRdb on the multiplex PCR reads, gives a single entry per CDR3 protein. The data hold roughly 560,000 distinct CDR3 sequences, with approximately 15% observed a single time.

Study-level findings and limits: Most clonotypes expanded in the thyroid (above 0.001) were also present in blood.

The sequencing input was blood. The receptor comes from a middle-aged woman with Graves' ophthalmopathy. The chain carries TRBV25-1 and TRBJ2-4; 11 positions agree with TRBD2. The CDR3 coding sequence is TGTGCCAGCAGTGAATTATTTAGCGGGAGGGCCTTGGAAAACATTCAGTACTTC. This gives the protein CASSELFSGRALENIQYF.